The next 10 T cell receptor beta chains were all read from a single sample in a study of prognosis after radiotherapy for stage I lung cancer. The authors amplified TCR beta CDR3 from genomic DNA using two-round multiplex PCR. For every TRBV and TRBJ gene, a specific primer was used in first-round PCR. TCRdb re-called the multiplex PCR reads with MiXCR, one entry per CDR3 protein. The repertoire has about 18,000 distinct CDR3 sequences, around 40% of them found once; the top ten carry about two fifths. Here the sequenced sample was PBMCs, taken before or after stereotactic body radiation therapy (not recorded which). The source is a donor aged 50 or older with non-small cell lung cancer.

Worth noting for this clonotype: A single base separates this from a much larger clone, so it may be a read error. The chain links TRBV9 to TRBJ2-5, with D perhaps TRBD1 (6 bases). This CDR3 contains 13 residues. Germline V gene data show CDR1 as SGDLS and CDR2 as YYNGEE. V was trimmed by 6 bases and J by 2 bases, leaving 11 bases between them. The CDR3 DNA follows: TGTGCCAGCAATTCCAGGGGACAAGAGACCCAGTACTTC. Its protein is CASNSRGQETQYF.

This clonotype was recorded at least ten times. The chain has TRBV4-2 and TRBJ2-7; possibly TRBD2 for D (5 bases). CDR3 length: 19 residues. The V and J ends lost 1 base and 3 bases respectively, with 25 bases between them. Per the germline V gene, CDR1 is LGHNA and CDR2 is YNFKEQ. The CDR3 DNA follows: TGTGCCAGCAGCCAAGGTCCCTTGGGGAGAGAGTTGGGTCTCTACGAGCAGTACTTC. Its translation: CASSQGPLGRELGLYEQYF.

This clonotype is labeled medium-sized. The rearrangement uses TRBV6-4 and TRBJ2-7, with TRBD1 identical over 8 bases. The V gene's germline CDR1 is MRHNA and CDR2 SNTAGT. The length of the CDR3 is 13 residues. V dropped 10 bases and J dropped 4; count of bases not matched to a gene: 9. The CDR3 spells CATKTGGPYEQYF. The CDR3 region has the DNA TGTGCCACCAAAACAGGGGGGCCATACGAGCAGTACTTC.

In this sample, this clonotype turned up once. The chain links TRBV24-1 to TRBJ2-3; a possible D gene is TRBD1 (6 bases). The ends were cut back, 6 bases at V and 3 bases at J, with 12 bases in the middle. This CDR3 is built from 14 residues. Germline assignment: CDR1 KGHDR and CDR2 SFDVKD. The DNA of the CDR3 is TGTGCCACCAGTAATCGGGACAAAACAGATACGCAGTATTTT. It translates to CATSNRDKTDTQYF.

Ten or more counts support this clonotype. V gene TRBV5-1 combines with J gene TRBJ2-7; 7 positions agree with TRBD1. CDR3 length: 14 amino acids. After removal of 5 bases from V and 8 bases from J, the junction contained 13 bases not matched to a gene. Germline V gene lookup returns CDR1 SGHRS and CDR2 YFSETQ. In DNA, the CDR3 is TGCGCCAGCAGGTTATCCGGGACAGCTGACAAGCAGTACTTC. Protein product: CASRLSGTADKQYF.

In the case of this clonotype: Its ends do not fully match the called genes, so a read error is possible. This chain uses TRBV11-2 with TRBJ1-1, with TRBD1 as a possible D gene (5 bases). The CDR3 is 11 amino acids. Per the germline V gene, CDR1 is SGHAT and CDR2 is FQNNGV. CDR3 DNA sequence: TGTGCCAACAGCGACCCAGGGGAAGCTTTCTTT. Its translation is CANSDPGEAFF.

This clonotype has ten or more counts. This sequence joins TRBV20-1 and TRBJ1-1; perhaps TRBD1 as D (6 bases). Looked up from germline, CDR1 is DFQATT and CDR2 is SNEGSKA (reference sequence). The V end was cut by 0 bases, the J end by 0 bases, with 17 bases between. This CDR3 spans 17 amino acids. The CDR3 region has the DNA TGCAGTGCTAGAGATCCCAGGGGCTTGGGGATGAACACTGAAGCTTTCTTT. Its translation is CSARDPRGLGMNTEAFF.

This clonotype was counted many times. The V gene is TRBV28, the J gene TRBJ2-3, with no clear D. Germline lookup yields CDR1 MDHEN and CDR2 SYDVKM. The CDR3 covers 13 residues. V lost 3 bases and J lost 6, with 10 bases in between. The CDR3 spells CASSLTHADTQYF. The DNA for the CDR3 is TGTGCCAGCAGTTTGACCCATGCGGATACGCAGTATTTT.

On this clonotype: Only one base separates this from a far larger clonotype, so it likely reflects a read error. This chain uses TRBV6-4 with TRBJ2-7; 7 bases are shared with TRBD1. J lost 5 bases, V lost 5 bases, and 18 bases had no gene match. From germline, CDR1 is MRHNA and CDR2 SNTAGT. CDR3 length: 17 amino acids. DNA for the CDR3: TGTGCCAGCAGTTACGCAGGGGGACATGGGGCGCATCACGAGCAGTACTTC. The encoded protein is CASSYAGGHGAHHEQYF.

This clonotype was observed many times. The rearrangement joins TRBV6-1 to TRBJ1-1, with D possibly matching TRBD1 (5 bases). The CDR3 consists of 13 residues. Trimming pared 7 bases from V and 4 bases from J, leaving 13 bases between. Germline V gives CDR1 MNHNS, CDR2 SASEGT. Here the CDR3 DNA reads TGTGCCAGCACTTCGACAGATCCCACTGAAGCTTTCTTT. Translating it yields CASTSTDPTEAFF.